The 15 T cell receptor beta chains given below trace back to one sample, sequenced in a study of shared clonotypes between healthy human individuals. Libraries were prepared by immunoSEQ multiplex PCR; TCRdb keeps only in-frame clonotypes and omits some of them. The table shows 550,000 to 750,000 clones, with around 92% occurring only once. It was CD45RO-negative cells, positively selected for CCR7, that made up naive CD8 cells, with terminally differentiated effector memory CD45RA+ cells excluded. The specimen was naive CD8+ T cells sorted from blood. Receptors were obtained from a man between 25 and 39 years old in good health.

The rearrangement uses TRBV6-5 and TRBJ2-7; perhaps TRBD2 as D (5 bases). V was cut by 8 bases and J by 1 base, with 12 bases left in between. The germline gives CDR1 MNHEY, CDR2 SVGAGI. The CDR3 consists of 13 residues. CDR3 nucleotides: TGTGCCAGCGCACTTGAGGGTTCCTACGAGCAGTACTTC. This gives the protein CASALEGSYEQYF.

The rearrangement links TRBV15 to TRBJ2-7, with 8 bases aligning to TRBD1. Trimming at V came to 6 bases and at J to 5 bases, leaving 9 bases not matched to a gene. The germline V gene encodes CDR1 LNHNV and CDR2 YYDKDF (reference sequence). This CDR3 comprises 14 residues. The CDR3 is CATSSRDRLDEQYF. The CDR3 DNA reads TGTGCCACCAGTAGCCGGGACAGGCTGGACGAGCAGTACTTC.

The chain combines TRBV27 with TRBJ1-5, with D possibly being TRBD1 (5 bases). The CDR3 length is 15 residues. Per germline, CDR1 MNHEY and CDR2 SMNVEV (reference sequence). The V end was cut by 3 bases, the J end by 2 bases, with 11 bases between. This chain's CDR3 is CASSFAGSGNQPQHF. The CDR3 nucleotides are TGTGCCAGCAGTTTTGCAGGGTCCGGCAATCAGCCCCAGCATTTT.

A word on this clone: Other DNA variants within this sample encode the same CDR3. The chain joins TRBV5-1 to TRBJ2-7, with 8 bases aligning to TRBD2. The CDR3 totals 14 residues. J gave up 3 bases and V 2 bases, and 4 bases lay outside the gene matches. Germline CDR1 reads SGHRS; CDR2 reads YFSETQ. CDR3 coding DNA: TGCGCCAGCAGCTTCTACAGCGGGAGCTACGAGCAGTACTTC. As protein: CASSFYSGSYEQYF.

The rearrangement uses TRBV19 and TRBJ2-5, with 8 bases identical to TRBD2. V lost 4 bases, J lost 5 bases, and 3 bases stayed unmatched. Germline V lookup: CDR1 LNHDA, CDR2 SQIVND (reference sequence). CDR3 size: 13 residues. CDR3 DNA: TGTGCCAGTAGTACGGGACTAGTGGAGACCCAGTACTTC. This gives the protein CASSTGLVETQYF.

The chain combines TRBV7-9 with TRBJ1-5; D might be TRBD1 (6 bases). Per germline, CDR1 SEHNR and CDR2 FQNEAQ (reference sequence). Trimming left V 5 bases short and J 3 bases short, with 17 bases between. The CDR3 spans 16 residues. CDR3 region: CASSPRDTNANQPQHF. DNA of the CDR3: TGTGCCAGCAGCCCACGGGACACAAACGCCAATCAGCCCCAGCATTTT.

This clone was counted a single time. The gene calls are TRBV4-1 and TRBJ2-1; no reliable D call. The CDR3 loop spans 17 amino acids. The germline V gene encodes CDR1 MGHRA and CDR2 YSYEKL. Trimming shortened V by 3 bases and J by 6 bases, and 21 bases separated the two germline ends. CDR3 nucleotides: TGCGCCAGCAGCCACTCCCCCCCCAGAGTCAATTTCAATGAGCAGTTCTTC. Its translation is CASSHSPPRVNFNEQFF.

Details on this clone: Other DNA sequences in the sample encode the same CDR3. The rearrangement joins TRBV27 to TRBJ2-7, with D perhaps matching TRBD1 or TRBD2 (6 bases each). The germline V gene encodes CDR1 MNHEY and CDR2 SMNVEV (reference sequence). The V and J ends lost 5 bases and 4 bases respectively, with 12 bases between them. This CDR3 has 13 residues. The CDR3 bases are TGTGCCAGCAGTCCCGGGGGCTATTACGAGCAGTACTTC. This codes for CASSPGGYYEQYF.

The V gene is TRBV11-2, the J gene TRBJ1-2; D perhaps matches TRBD1 (5 bases). The ends were cut back, 0 bases at V and 4 bases at J, with 15 bases in the middle. There are 16 residues in the CDR3. Germline V lookup: CDR1 SGHAT, CDR2 FQNNGV. DNA of the CDR3: TGTGCCAGCAGCTTAGATCTTGACAGCCAGGGCTATGGCTACACCTTC. Translation: CASSLDLDSQGYGYTF.

The chain has TRBV7-9 and TRBJ2-1; 10 nucleotides line up with TRBD2. The germline CDR1 and CDR2 sequences are SEHNR and FQNEAQ (reference sequence). This CDR3 has 15 amino acids. V trimming: 8 bases; J trimming: 3 bases; junction bases outside the gene matches: 7. The CDR3 loop reads CASFKRTSGYNEQFF. The DNA for the CDR3 is TGTGCCAGCTTTAAGAGGACTAGCGGCTACAATGAGCAGTTCTTC.

As for this clone: Other nucleotide sequences in the sample specify the same CDR3. V is TRBV5-1 and J is TRBJ2-2, with TRBD1 matching over 7 bases. With V trimmed by 3 bases and J by 3 bases, 2 bases remained unmatched. The CDR3 has 14 residues. Per the germline V gene, CDR1 is SGHRS and CDR2 is YFSETQ. The CDR3 is CASSSTGDTGELFF. Here the CDR3 DNA reads TGCGCCAGCAGCTCAACAGGGGACACCGGGGAGCTGTTTTTT.

This chain uses TRBV20-1 with TRBJ2-1; no clear D gene. The CDR3 has 10 amino acids. Deletions cut 6 bases from V and 5 bases from J, with 5 bases between. The V gene's germline CDR1 is DFQATT and CDR2 SNEGSKA (reference sequence). CDR3 loop: CSAVNNEQFF. CDR3 DNA: TGCAGTGCCGTTAACAATGAGCAGTTCTTC.

The rearrangement links TRBV2 to TRBJ2-5; 14 nucleotides align to TRBD2. In germline, CDR1 is SNHLY, CDR2 FYNNEI. The V segment lost 5 bases and the J segment 4 bases; nucleotides outside the gene matches: 3. The CDR3 length is 15 residues. The chain's CDR3 is CASSWGTSGRETQYF. CDR3 nucleotides: TGTGCCAGCAGTTGGGGGACTAGCGGGAGAGAGACCCAGTACTTC.

The chain couples TRBV2 to TRBJ2-1; no firm D call. The CDR3 spans 14 residues. Germline loops: CDR1 SNHLY, CDR2 FYNNEI. Trimming stripped 2 bases from V and 4 bases from J, with 9 bases between. This CDR3 is CASSEYLSYNEQFF. CDR3 nucleotides: TGTGCCAGCAGTGAATATCTGAGTTACAATGAGCAGTTCTTC.

The chain employs TRBV28 and TRBJ2-3, with D possibly matching TRBD2 (5 bases). Between the trimmed V and J ends, which lost 9 bases and 2 bases, there was a span of 15 bases. Germline lookup yields CDR1 MDHEN and CDR2 SYDVKM. The CDR3 covers 14 residues. CDR3 sequence (DNA): TGTGCCAGTACGGAGGCGGAAGTCACAGATACGCAGTATTTT. Protein product: CASTEAEVTDTQYF. The variable domain in full, completed from reference TRBV28 and TRBJ2-3, reads DVKVTQSSRYLVKRTGEKVFLECVQDMDHENMFWYRQDPGLGLRLIYFSYDVKMKEKGDIPEGYSVSREKKERFSLILESASTNQTSMYLCASTEAEVTDTQYFGPGTRLTVL.